The clone carrying this T cell receptor beta chain was detected a few times. A J-beta primer mix and a sample-barcoded 5' primer were used in a second PCR of roughly 7 to 12 cycles. A single record per CDR3 protein comes from TCRdb applying MiXCR to the 5' RACE reads. Among 1.5 million to 2 million distinct CDR3 sequences listed, around half were seen once. This CDR3 has 17 residues. J gave up 2 bases and V 4 bases, and 7 bases lay outside the gene matches. The germline CDR1 and CDR2 sequences are MNHEY and SVGEGT. This sample is drawn from a study of blood T cells in healthy people across ages. The chain couples TRBV6-2 or TRBV6-3 to TRBJ2-5, with 13 positions matching TRBD2. Sequences were obtained from blood. This sequence originates from a woman aged 40-49 years in good health. The CDR3 loop reads CASSSGLAGATQETQYF. As DNA, the CDR3 is TGTGCCAGCAGTTCCGGACTAGCGGGGGCAACACAAGAGACCCAGTACTTC.